This T cell receptor beta chain originates from a study of blood T cell repertoires in COVID-19. Study background: Spain, Italy and the United States supplied samples that represented acute and convalescent COVID-19. PBMCs, B-cell-depleted T cells, or T cells were the source of the cDNA or gDNA that made up the material.

Here immunoSEQ multiplex PCR was the method, and the copy in TCRdb shows in-frame clones only, minus some. The sample consists of some 380,000 clones, around 87% of them appearing once. Participants were aged 18 to 89 years from about two dozen US areas. CDR3 length: 14 amino acids. From germline, CDR1 is MRHNA and CDR2 SNTAGT. The V and J ends lost 6 bases and 6 bases respectively, with 15 bases between them. Sequenced sample: PBMCs or T cells enriched from blood (not recorded which). The chain joins TRBV6-4 to TRBJ2-1, with D possibly TRBD1 on 8 matching bases. This receptor was obtained from a man younger than 45 who had recovered from COVID-19. The CDR3 sequence is CASRTGEGGNEQFF. The CDR3 DNA sequence: TGTGCCAGCAGGACAGGGGAGGGTGGCAATGAGCAGTTCTTC.